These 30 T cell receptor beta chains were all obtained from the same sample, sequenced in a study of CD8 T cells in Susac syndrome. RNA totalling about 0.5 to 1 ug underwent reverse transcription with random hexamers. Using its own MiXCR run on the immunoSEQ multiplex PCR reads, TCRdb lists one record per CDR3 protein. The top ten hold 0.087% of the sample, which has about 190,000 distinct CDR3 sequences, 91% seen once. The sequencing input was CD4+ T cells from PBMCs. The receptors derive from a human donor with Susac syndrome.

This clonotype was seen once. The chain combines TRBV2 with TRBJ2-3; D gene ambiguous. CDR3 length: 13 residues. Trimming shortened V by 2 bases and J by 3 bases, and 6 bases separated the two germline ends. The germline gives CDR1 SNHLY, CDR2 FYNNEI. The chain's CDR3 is CASSESFTDTQYF. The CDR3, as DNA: TGTGCCAGCAGTGAATCGTTTACAGATACGCAGTATTTT. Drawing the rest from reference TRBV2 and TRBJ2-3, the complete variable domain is EPEVTQTPSHQVTQMGQEVILRCVPISNHLYFYWYRQILGQKVEFLVSFYNNEISEKSEIFDDQFSVERPDGSNFTLKIRSTKLEDSAMYFCASSESFTDTQYFGPGTRLTVL.

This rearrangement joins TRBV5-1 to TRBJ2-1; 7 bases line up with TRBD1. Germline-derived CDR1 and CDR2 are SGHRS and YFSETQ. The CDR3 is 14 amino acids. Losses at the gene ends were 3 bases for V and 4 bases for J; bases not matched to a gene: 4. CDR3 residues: CASSSGQEYNEQFF. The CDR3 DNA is TGCGCCAGCAGCTCTGGACAGGAGTACAATGAGCAGTTCTTC. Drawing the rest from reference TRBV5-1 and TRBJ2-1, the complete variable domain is KAGVTQTPRYLIKTRGQQVTLSCSPISGHRSVSWYQQTPGQGLQFLFEYFSETQRNKGNFPGRFSGRQFSNSRSEMNVSTLELGDSALYLCASSSGQEYNEQFFGPGTRLTVL.

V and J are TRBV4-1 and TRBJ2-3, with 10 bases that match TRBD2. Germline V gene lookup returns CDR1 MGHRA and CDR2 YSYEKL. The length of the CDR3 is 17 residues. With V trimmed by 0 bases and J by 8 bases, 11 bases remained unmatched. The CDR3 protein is CASSQDEASGSPGTQYF. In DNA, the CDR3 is TGCGCCAGCAGCCAAGACGAGGCTAGCGGGAGCCCAGGTACGCAGTATTTT.

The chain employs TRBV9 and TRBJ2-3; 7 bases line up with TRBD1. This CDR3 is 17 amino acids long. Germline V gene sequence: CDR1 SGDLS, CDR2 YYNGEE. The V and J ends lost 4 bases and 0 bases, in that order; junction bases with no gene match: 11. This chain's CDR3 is CASSPTGDRESTDTQYF. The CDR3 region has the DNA TGTGCCAGCAGCCCTACAGGGGATAGGGAAAGCACAGATACGCAGTATTTT.

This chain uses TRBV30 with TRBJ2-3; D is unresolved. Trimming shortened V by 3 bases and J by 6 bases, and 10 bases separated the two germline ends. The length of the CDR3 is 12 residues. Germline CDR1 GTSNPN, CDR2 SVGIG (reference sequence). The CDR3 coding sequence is TGTGCCTGGAGCCGAGTAGCTGATACGCAGTATTTT. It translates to CAWSRVADTQYF. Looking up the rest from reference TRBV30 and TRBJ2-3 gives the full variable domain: SQTIHQWPATLVQPVGSPLSLECTVEGTSNPNLYWYRQAAGRGLQLLFYSVGIGQISSEVPQNLSASRPQDRQFILSSKKLLLSDSGFYLCAWSRVADTQYFGPGTRLTVL.

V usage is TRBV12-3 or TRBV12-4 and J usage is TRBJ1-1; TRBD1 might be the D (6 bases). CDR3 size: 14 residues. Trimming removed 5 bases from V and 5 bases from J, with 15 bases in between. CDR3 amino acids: CASSDPGGATEAFF. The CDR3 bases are TGTGCCAGCAGTGACCCCGGGGGGGCTACTGAAGCTTTCTTT.

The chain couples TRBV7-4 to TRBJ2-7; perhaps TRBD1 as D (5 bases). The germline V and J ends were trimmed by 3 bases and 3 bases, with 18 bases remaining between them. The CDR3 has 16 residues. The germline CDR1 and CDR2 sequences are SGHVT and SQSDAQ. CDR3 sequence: CASSFLGREKNYEQYF. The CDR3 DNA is TGTGCCAGCAGCTTCCTGGGCAGGGAAAAGAACTACGAGCAGTACTTC.

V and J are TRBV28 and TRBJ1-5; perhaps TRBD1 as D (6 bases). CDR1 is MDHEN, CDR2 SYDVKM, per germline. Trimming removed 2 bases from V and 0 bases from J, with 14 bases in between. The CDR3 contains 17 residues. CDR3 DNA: TGTGCCAGCAGTTTAGGGTGGGGGGCAGATAGCAATCAGCCCCAGCATTTT. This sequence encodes CASSLGWGADSNQPQHF.

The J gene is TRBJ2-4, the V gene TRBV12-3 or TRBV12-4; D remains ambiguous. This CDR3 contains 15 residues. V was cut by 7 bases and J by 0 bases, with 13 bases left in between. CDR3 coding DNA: TGTGCCAGCAACAGACTCATACCAGCCAAAAACATTCAGTACTTC. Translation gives CASNRLIPAKNIQYF.

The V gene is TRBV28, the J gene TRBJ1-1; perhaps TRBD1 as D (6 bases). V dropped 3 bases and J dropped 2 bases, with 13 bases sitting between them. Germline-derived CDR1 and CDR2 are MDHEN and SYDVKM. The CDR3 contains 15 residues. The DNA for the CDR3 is TGTGCCAGCAGTTTGTTACAGGGAGGTAACACTGAAGCTTTCTTT. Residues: CASSLLQGGNTEAFF.

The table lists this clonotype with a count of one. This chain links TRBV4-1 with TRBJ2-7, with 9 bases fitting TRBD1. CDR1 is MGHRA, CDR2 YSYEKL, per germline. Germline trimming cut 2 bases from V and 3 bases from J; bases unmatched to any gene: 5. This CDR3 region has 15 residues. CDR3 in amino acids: CASSQYRGRNYEQYF. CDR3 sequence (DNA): TGCGCCAGCAGCCAATACAGGGGGCGGAACTACGAGCAGTACTTC.

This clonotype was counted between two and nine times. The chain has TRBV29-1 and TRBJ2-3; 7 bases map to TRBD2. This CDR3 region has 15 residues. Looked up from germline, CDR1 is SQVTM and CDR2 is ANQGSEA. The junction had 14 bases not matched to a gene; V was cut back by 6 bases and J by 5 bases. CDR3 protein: CSVRPSREHIDTQYF. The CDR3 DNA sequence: TGCAGCGTCCGCCCCTCGCGGGAGCACATAGATACGCAGTATTTT.

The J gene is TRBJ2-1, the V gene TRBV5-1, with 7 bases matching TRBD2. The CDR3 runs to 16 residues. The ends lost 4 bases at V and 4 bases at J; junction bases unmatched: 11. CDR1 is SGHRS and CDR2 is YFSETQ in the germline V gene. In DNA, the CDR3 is TGCGCCAGCAGCCCCCTCAGCGGGGCAATTTACAATGAGCAGTTCTTC. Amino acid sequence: CASSPLSGAIYNEQFF.

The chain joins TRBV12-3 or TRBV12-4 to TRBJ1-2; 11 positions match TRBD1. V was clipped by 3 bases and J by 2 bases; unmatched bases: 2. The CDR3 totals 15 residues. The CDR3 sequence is CASSFGTGGNYGYTF. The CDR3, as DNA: TGTGCCAGCAGTTTCGGGACAGGGGGAAACTATGGCTACACCTTC.

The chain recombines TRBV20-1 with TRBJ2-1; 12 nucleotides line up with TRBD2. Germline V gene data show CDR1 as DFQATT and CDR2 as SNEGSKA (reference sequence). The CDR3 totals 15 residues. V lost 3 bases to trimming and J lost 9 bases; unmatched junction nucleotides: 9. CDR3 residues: CSASLPGLAGSEQFF. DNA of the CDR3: TGCAGTGCTAGTCTCCCGGGACTAGCGGGCTCTGAGCAGTTCTTC.

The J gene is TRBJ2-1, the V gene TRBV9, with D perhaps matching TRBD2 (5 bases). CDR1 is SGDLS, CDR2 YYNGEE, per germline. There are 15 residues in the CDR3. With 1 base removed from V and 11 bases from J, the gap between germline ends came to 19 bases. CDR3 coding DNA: TGTGCCAGCAGCGTATCTGGCTCGGGATCTTTGAAGCAGTTCTTC. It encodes CASSVSGSGSLKQFF.

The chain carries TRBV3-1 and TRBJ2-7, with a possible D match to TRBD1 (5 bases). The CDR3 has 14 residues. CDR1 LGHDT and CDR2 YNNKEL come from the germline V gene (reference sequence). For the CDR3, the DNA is TGTCCCGTAGACTCGTTAGGGGACTCCTACGAGCAGTACTTC. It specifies CPVDSLGDSYEQYF.

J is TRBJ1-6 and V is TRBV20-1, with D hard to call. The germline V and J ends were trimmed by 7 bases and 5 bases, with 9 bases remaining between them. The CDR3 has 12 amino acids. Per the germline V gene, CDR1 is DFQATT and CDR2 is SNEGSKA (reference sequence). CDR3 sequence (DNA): TGCAGTGGCCCCGCAGATAATTCACCCCTCCACTTT. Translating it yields CSGPADNSPLHF.

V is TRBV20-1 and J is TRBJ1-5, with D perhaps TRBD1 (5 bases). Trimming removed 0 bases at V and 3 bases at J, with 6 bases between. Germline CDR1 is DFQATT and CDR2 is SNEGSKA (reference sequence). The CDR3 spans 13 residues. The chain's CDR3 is CSARDRDNQPQHF. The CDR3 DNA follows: TGCAGTGCTAGAGACAGGGACAATCAGCCCCAGCATTTT.

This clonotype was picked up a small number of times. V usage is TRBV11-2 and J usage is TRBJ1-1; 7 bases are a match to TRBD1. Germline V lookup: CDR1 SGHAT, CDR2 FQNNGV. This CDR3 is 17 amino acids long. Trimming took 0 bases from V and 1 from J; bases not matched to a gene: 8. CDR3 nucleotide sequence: TGTGCCAGCAGCTTAGAAATGTATTGGACAGGGAACACTGAAGCTTTCTTT. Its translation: CASSLEMYWTGNTEAFF.

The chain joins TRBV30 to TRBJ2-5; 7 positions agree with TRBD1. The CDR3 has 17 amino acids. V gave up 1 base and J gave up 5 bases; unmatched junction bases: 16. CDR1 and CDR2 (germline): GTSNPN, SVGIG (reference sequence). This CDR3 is CAWSGQGVGVGYETQYF. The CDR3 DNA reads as TGTGCCTGGAGTGGACAGGGCGTCGGCGTCGGCTACGAGACCCAGTACTTC. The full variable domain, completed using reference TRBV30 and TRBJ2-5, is SQTIHQWPATLVQPVGSPLSLECTVEGTSNPNLYWYRQAAGRGLQLLFYSVGIGQISSEVPQNLSASRPQDRQFILSSKKLLLSDSGFYLCAWSGQGVGVGYETQYFGPGTRLLVL.

The CDR3 nucleotides are TGTGCCACCAAATCAGGCAGGACAGATACGCAGTATTTT. Translation gives CATKSGRTDTQYF. This chain uses TRBV24-1 with TRBJ2-3, with no clear D. This CDR3 is 13 amino acids long. V lost 8 bases, J lost 3 bases, and 11 bases lay in between. CDR1 and CDR2 from the germline V gene are KGHDR and SFDVKD.

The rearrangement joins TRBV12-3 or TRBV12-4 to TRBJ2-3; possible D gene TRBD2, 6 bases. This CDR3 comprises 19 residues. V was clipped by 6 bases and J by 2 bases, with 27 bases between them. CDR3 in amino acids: CASSYKIRGASLPTDTQYF. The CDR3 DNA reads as TGTGCCAGCAGCTATAAAATTCGCGGGGCAAGCCTCCCCACAGATACGCAGTATTTT.

As DNA, the CDR3 is TGTGCCAGCACGTCGGGACAGAGCTCCTACGAGCAGTACTTC. This encodes CASTSGQSSYEQYF. The V call is TRBV28, the J call TRBJ2-7; 7 bases align to TRBD1. CDR3 length: 14 amino acids. Unmatched junction bases numbered 6, after V lost 7 bases and J lost 0 bases. CDR1 MDHEN and CDR2 SYDVKM come from the germline V gene. Full variable domain (remainder filled in from reference TRBV28 and TRBJ2-7): DVKVTQSSRYLVKRTGEKVFLECVQDMDHENMFWYRQDPGLGLRLIYFSYDVKMKEKGDIPEGYSVSREKKERFSLILESASTNQTSMYLCASTSGQSSYEQYFGPGTRLTVT.

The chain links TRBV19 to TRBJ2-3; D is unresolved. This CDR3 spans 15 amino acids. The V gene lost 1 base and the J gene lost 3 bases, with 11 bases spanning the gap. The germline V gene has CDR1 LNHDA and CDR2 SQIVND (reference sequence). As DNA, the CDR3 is TGTGCCAGTAGTATAGTAGCTGAGTGGACAGATACGCAGTATTTT. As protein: CASSIVAEWTDTQYF.

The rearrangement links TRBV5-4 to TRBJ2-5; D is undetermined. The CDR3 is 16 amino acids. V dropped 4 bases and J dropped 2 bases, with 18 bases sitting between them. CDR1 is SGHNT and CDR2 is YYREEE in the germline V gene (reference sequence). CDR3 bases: TGTGCCAGCAGCCAAAACCTAGGGAATGAACAAGAGACCCAGTACTTC. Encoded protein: CASSQNLGNEQETQYF.

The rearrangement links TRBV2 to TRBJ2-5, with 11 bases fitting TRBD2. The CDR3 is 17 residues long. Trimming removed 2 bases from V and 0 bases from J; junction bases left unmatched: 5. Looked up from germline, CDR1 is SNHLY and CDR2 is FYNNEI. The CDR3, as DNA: TGTGCCAGCAGTGAATTAGCGGGGGGGAGAAACCAAGAGACCCAGTACTTC. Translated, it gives CASSELAGGRNQETQYF.

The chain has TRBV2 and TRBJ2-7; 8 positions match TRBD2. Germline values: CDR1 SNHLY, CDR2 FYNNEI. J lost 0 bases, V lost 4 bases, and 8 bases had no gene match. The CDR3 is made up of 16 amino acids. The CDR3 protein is CASSGERGGFSYEQYF. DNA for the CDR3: TGTGCCAGCAGTGGGGAGCGCGGGGGGTTCTCCTACGAGCAGTACTTC.

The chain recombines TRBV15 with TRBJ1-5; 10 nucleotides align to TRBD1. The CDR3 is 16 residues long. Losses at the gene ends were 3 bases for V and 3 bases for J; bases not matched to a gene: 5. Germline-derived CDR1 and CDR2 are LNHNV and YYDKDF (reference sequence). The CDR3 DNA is TGTGCCACCAGCAGGCTGACAGGGGGCCTCAATCAGCCCCAGCATTTT. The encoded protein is CATSRLTGGLNQPQHF.

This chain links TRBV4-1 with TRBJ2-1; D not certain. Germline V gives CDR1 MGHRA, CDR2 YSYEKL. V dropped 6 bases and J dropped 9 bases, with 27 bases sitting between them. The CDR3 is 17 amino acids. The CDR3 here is CASRPRGVADPFGEQFF. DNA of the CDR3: TGCGCCAGCAGGCCCCGAGGTGTAGCTGACCCGTTCGGTGAGCAGTTCTTC.